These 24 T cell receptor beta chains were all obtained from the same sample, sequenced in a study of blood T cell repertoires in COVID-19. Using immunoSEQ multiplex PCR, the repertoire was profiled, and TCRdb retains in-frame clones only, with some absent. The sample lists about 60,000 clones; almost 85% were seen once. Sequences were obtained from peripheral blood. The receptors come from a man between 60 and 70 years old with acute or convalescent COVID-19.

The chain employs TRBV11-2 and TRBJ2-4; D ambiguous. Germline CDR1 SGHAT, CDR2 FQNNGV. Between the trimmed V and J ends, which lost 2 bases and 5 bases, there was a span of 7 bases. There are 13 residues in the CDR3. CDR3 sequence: CASSLYAQNIQYF. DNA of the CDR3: TGTGCCAGCAGCTTATACGCGCAAAACATTCAGTACTTC.

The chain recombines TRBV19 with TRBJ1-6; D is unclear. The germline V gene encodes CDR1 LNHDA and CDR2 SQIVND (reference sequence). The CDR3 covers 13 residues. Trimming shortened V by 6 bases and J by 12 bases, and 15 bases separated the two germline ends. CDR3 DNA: TGTGCCAGTAGCGGGATCGGGGAGGGACCCCTCCACTTT. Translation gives CASSGIGEGPLHF.

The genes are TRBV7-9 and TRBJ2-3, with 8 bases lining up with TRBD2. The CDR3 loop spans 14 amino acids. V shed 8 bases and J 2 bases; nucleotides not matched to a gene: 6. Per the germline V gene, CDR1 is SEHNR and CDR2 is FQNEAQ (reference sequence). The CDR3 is CASDTGGNTDTQYF. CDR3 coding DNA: TGTGCCAGCGATACGGGGGGGAACACAGATACGCAGTATTTT. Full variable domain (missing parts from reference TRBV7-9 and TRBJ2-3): DTGVSQNPRHKITKRGQNVTFRCDPISEHNRLYWYRQTLGQGPEFLTYFQNEAQLEKSRLLSDRFSAERPKGSFSTLEIQRTEQGDSAMYLCASDTGGNTDTQYFGPGTRLTVL.

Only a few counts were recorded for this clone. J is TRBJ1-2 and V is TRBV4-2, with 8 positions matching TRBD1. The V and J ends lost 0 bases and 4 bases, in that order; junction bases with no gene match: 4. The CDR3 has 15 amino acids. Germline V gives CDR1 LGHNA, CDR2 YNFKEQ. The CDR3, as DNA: TGTGCCAGCAGCCAAGAGACAGGGGTTACCTATGGCTACACCTTC. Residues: CASSQETGVTYGYTF.

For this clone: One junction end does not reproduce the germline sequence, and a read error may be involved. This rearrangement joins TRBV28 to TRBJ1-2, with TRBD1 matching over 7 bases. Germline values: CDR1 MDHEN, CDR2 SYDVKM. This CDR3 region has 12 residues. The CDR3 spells CASSARQGSHFF. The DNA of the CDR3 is TGTGCCAGCAGTGCCCGACAGGGCTCCCATTTCTTC.

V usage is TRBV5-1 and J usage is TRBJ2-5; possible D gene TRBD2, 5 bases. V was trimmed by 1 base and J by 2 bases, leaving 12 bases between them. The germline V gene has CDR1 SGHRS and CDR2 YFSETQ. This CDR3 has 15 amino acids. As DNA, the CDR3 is TGCGCCAGCAGCTTGAACCTAGCTTCACAAGAGACCCAGTACTTC. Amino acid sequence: CASSLNLASQETQYF.

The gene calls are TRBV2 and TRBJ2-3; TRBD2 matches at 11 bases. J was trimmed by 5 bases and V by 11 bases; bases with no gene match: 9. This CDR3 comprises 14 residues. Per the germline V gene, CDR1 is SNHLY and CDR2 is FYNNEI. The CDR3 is CAGQRGLAGDTQYF. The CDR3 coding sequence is TGTGCCGGTCAAAGAGGACTAGCGGGAGATACGCAGTATTTT.

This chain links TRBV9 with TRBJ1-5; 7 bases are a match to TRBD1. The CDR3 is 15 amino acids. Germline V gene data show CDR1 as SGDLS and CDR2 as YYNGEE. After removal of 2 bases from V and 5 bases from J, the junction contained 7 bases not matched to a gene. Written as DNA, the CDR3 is TGTGCCAGCAGCGTGTCTGACAGGGCCTATCAGCCCCAGCATTTT. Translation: CASSVSDRAYQPQHF.

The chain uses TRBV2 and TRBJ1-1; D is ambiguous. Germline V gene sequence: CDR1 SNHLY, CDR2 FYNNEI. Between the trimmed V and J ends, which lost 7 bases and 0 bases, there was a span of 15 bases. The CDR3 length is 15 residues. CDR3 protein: CASTFPGVLNTEAFF. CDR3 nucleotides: TGTGCCAGCACCTTCCCCGGGGTACTGAACACTGAAGCTTTCTTT.

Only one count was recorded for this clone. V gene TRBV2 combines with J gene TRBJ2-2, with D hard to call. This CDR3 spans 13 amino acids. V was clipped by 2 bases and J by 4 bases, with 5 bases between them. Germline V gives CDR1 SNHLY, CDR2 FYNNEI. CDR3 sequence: CASSESLTGELFF. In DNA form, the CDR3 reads TGTGCCAGCAGTGAATCTCTCACCGGGGAGCTGTTTTTT.

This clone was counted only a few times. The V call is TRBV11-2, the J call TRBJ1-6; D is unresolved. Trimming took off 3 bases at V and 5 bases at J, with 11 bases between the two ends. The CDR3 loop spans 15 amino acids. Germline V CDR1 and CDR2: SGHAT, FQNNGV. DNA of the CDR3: TGTGCCAGCAGCTTTAGTATGAGTAATAATTCACCCCTCCACTTT. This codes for CASSFSMSNNSPLHF.

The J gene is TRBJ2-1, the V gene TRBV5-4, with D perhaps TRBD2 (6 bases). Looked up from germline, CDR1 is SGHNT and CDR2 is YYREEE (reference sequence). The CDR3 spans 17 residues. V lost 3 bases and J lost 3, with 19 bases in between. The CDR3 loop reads CASSWVPIGGGYNEQFF. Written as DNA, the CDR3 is TGTGCCAGCAGCTGGGTCCCCATCGGGGGAGGCTACAATGAGCAGTTCTTC.

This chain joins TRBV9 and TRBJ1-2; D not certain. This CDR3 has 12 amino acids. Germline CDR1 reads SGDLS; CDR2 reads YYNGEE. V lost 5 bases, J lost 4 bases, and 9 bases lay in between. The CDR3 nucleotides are TGTGCCAGCAGAGGACTTCCCTATGGCTACACCTTC. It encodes CASRGLPYGYTF.

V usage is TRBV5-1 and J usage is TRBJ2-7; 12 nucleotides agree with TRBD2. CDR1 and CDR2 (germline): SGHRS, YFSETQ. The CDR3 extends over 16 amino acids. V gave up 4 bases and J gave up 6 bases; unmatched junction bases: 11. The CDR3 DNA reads TGCGCCAGCAGCCTCAGGGAGGCTAGCGGGGGGGCCGAGCAGTACTTC. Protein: CASSLREASGGAEQYF.

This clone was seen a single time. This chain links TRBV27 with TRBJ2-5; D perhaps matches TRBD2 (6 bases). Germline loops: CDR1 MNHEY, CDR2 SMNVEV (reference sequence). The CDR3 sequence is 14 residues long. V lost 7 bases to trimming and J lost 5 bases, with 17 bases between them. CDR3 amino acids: CASKALLSGETQYF. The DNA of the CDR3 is TGTGCCAGCAAAGCCCTGTTAAGCGGGGAGACCCAGTACTTC.

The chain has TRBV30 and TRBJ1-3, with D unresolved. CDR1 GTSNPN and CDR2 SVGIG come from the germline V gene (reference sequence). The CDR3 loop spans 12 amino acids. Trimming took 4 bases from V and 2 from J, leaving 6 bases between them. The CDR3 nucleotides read TGTGCCTGGACGGGAGCTGGAAACACCATATATTTT. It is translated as CAWTGAGNTIYF.

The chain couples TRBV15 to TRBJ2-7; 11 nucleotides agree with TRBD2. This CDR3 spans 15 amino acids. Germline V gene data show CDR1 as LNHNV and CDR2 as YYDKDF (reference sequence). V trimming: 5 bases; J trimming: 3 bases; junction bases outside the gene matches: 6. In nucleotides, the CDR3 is TGTGCCACCAGCTACTCTAGCGGGGGGTACTACGAGCAGTACTTC. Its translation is CATSYSSGGYYEQYF.

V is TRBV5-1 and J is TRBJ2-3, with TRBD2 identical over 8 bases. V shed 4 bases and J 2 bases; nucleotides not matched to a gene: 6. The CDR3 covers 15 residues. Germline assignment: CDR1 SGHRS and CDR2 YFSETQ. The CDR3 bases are TGCGCCAGCAGCGTTAGCGGGACCTACACAGATACGCAGTATTTT. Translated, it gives CASSVSGTYTDTQYF.

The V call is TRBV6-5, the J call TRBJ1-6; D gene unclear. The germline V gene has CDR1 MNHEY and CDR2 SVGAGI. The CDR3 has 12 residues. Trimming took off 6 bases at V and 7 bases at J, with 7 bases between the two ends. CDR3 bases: TGTGCCAGCAGGACGGGGAATTCACCCCTCCACTTT. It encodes CASRTGNSPLHF.

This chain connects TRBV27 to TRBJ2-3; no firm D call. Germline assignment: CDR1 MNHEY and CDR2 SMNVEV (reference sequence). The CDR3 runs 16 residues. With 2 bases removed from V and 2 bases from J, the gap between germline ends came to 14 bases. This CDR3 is CASSLNGRIYTDTQYF. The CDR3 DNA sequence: TGTGCCAGCAGTTTAAATGGCAGGATCTACACAGATACGCAGTATTTT.

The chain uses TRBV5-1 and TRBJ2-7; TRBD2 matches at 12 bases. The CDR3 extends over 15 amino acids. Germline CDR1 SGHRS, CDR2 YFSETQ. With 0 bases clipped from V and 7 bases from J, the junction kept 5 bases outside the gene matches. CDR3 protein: CASSLARTSGIEQYF. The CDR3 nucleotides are TGCGCCAGCAGCTTGGCCAGGACTAGCGGGATTGAGCAGTACTTC.

The CDR3 is CASSGQGANYGYTF. The CDR3 region has the DNA TGTGCCAGCAGCGGACAGGGGGCCAACTATGGCTACACCTTC. V and J are TRBV6-6 and TRBJ1-2; 11 bases are a match to TRBD1. Trimming removed 6 bases from V and 2 bases from J; junction bases left unmatched: 2. CDR3 length: 14 residues. Germline assignment: CDR1 MNHNY and CDR2 SVGAGI (reference sequence).

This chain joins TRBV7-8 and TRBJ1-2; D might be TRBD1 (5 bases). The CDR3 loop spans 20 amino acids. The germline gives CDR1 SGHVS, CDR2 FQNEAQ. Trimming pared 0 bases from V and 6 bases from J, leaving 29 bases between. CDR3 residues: CASSLALGTAESTGRHGYTF. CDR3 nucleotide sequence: TGTGCCAGCAGCTTAGCGCTAGGGACCGCGGAAAGTACGGGGAGGCATGGCTACACCTTC.

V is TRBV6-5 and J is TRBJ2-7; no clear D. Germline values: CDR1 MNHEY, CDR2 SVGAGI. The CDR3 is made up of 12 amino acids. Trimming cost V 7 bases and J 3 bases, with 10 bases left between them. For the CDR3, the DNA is TGTGCCAGCACCTCCACGGGCTACGAGCAGTACTTC. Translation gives CASTSTGYEQYF.